These 30 T cell receptor beta chains were all obtained from the same sample, sequenced in a study of shared clonotypes between healthy human individuals. The protocol was immunoSEQ multiplex PCR, while the TCRdb copy is restricted to in-frame clones and leaves out a portion. Of roughly 1,600,000 clones in the sample, less than 99% were seen once. Sequenced material: naive CD4+ T cells sorted from blood. Regarding subset: CD45RA+ positively selected. These receptors were obtained from a man in his thirties or forties in good health.

Written as DNA, the CDR3 is TGTGCCAGCTCACCATCGCGAGGCGCGGGACAGGGTATATCCTATGGCTACACCTTC. Translated, it gives CASSPSRGAGQGISYGYTF. The chain joins TRBV18 to TRBJ1-2; the match to TRBD1 covers 9 bases. CDR1 and CDR2 from the germline V gene are KGHSH and LQKENI. This CDR3 comprises 19 residues. The V segment lost 2 bases and the J segment 4 bases; nucleotides outside the gene matches: 17.

V gene TRBV4-3 combines with J gene TRBJ2-7, with 7 bases that match TRBD1. The V gene end was trimmed by 0 bases and the J gene end by 1 base; junction bases not matched to a gene: 3. This CDR3 has 15 amino acids. In germline, CDR1 is LGHNA, CDR2 YSLEER. The CDR3 DNA follows: TGCGCCAGCAGCCAAGAAGCGACAGGGTCCTACGAGCAGTACTTC. This codes for CASSQEATGSYEQYF.

The J gene is TRBJ2-7, the V gene TRBV5-1, with D possibly called TRBD1 or TRBD2 (5 bases each). Germline V gives CDR1 SGHRS, CDR2 YFSETQ. V shed 3 bases and J shed 0 bases, with 13 bases lying between them. CDR3 length equals 15 residues. CDR3 amino acids: CASSSGDGRSYEQYF. The CDR3 DNA sequence: TGCGCCAGCAGCTCCGGGGACGGACGCTCCTACGAGCAGTACTTC.

The V gene is TRBV10-3, the J gene TRBJ2-7; D is uncertain. Trimming removed 2 bases at V and 1 base at J, with 12 bases between. The germline gives CDR1 ENHRY, CDR2 SYGVKD. The CDR3 runs 15 residues. The CDR3 here is CAISETLGRSYEQYF. The CDR3 nucleotides are TGTGCCATCAGTGAGACATTAGGCAGGTCCTACGAGCAGTACTTC.

This chain joins TRBV4-1 and TRBJ2-6; D remains unclear. V lost 0 bases and J 3 bases, leaving 9 bases between the germline ends. Germline V CDR1 and CDR2: MGHRA, YSYEKL. This CDR3 comprises 16 residues. This CDR3 is CASSQDNGYGANVLTF. The CDR3 region has the DNA TGCGCCAGCAGCCAAGATAACGGCTATGGGGCCAACGTCCTGACTTTC.

The V call is TRBV7-9, the J call TRBJ2-7; TRBD2 matches at 8 bases. CDR1 is SEHNR, CDR2 FQNEAQ, per germline (reference sequence). The V and J ends lost 5 bases and 6 bases, in that order; junction bases with no gene match: 12. This CDR3 contains 15 residues. The CDR3, as DNA: TGTGCCAGCAGCCCCCTCGCGGGAGGCTTTACCGAGCAGTACTTC. Translating it yields CASSPLAGGFTEQYF.

Remarks on this clone: This same CDR3 is encoded by further DNA sequences in the sample. The chain has TRBV18 and TRBJ2-6; D unresolved. Trimming cost V 3 bases and J 0 bases, with 6 bases left between them. Germline CDR1 and CDR2: KGHSH and LQKENI. CDR3 length equals 15 residues. CDR3 region: CASSPLSSGANVLTF. The CDR3 DNA sequence: TGTGCCAGCTCACCGTTAAGCTCTGGGGCCAACGTCCTGACTTTC.

About this clone: Additional DNA sequences in this sample encode the identical CDR3. The chain employs TRBV11-3 and TRBJ2-2, with TRBD1 identical over 8 bases. CDR3 length: 15 amino acids. The V gene end was trimmed by 5 bases and the J gene end by 1 base; junction bases not matched to a gene: 3. The germline CDR1 and CDR2 sequences are SGHNT and YENEEA. The CDR3 is CASSTGQGNTGELFF. As DNA, the CDR3 is TGTGCCAGCAGCACAGGACAGGGGAACACCGGGGAGCTGTTTTTT.

The V gene is TRBV18, the J gene TRBJ2-3; TRBD1 aligns across 11 bases. This CDR3 has 18 amino acids. The germline V gene encodes CDR1 KGHSH and CDR2 LQKENI. Trimming cost V 2 bases and J 0 bases; bases outside gene matches: 7. DNA for the CDR3: TGTGCCAGCTCACCATTGGCCGGGACAGGGGGGAGCACAGATACGCAGTATTTT. Encoded protein: CASSPLAGTGGSTDTQYF. The entire variable domain, with the rest obtained from reference TRBV18 and TRBJ2-3, is as follows: NAGVMQNPRHLVRRRGQEARLRCSPMKGHSHVYWYRQLPEEGLKFMVYLQKENIIDESGMPKERFSAEFPKEGPSILRIQQVVRGDSAAYFCASSPLAGTGGSTDTQYFGPGTRLTVL.

This chain joins TRBV10-3 and TRBJ1-1; D is ambiguous. With 6 bases removed from V and 5 bases from J, the gap between germline ends came to 16 bases. This CDR3 contains 14 residues. Looked up from germline, CDR1 is ENHRY and CDR2 is SYGVKD. In nucleotides, the CDR3 is TGTGCCATCAGGGAGCCCAGCAGGAAAACTGAAGCTTTCTTT. It codes for CAIREPSRKTEAFF.

The V gene is TRBV5-1, the J gene TRBJ1-4, with a tentative D call TRBD1 (6 bases). This CDR3 region has 14 residues. In germline, CDR1 is SGHRS, CDR2 YFSETQ. V lost 7 bases and J 0 bases, leaving 10 bases between the germline ends. CDR3 sequence (DNA): TGCGCCAGCTCCACAGGGCCAACTAATGAAAAACTGTTTTTT. Translation gives CASSTGPTNEKLFF.

V gene TRBV28 combines with J gene TRBJ1-2; 7 nucleotides match TRBD1. V dropped 6 bases and J dropped 4; count of bases not matched to a gene: 5. This CDR3 region has 13 residues. The V gene's germline CDR1 is MDHEN and CDR2 SYDVKM. CDR3 nucleotides: TGTGCCAGCAGAAGCGACAGGGTCTATGGCTACACCTTC. Encoded protein: CASRSDRVYGYTF.

This clone was observed a handful of times. The genes are TRBV10-2 and TRBJ1-1, with D unresolved. The CDR3 is 12 amino acids. Germline CDR1 and CDR2: WSHSY and SAAADI. The V and J ends lost 10 bases and 2 bases respectively, with 11 bases between them. The DNA of the CDR3 is TGCGCCACTCGAGGTAGCAACACTGAAGCTTTCTTT. This codes for CATRGSNTEAFF.

V usage is TRBV11-3 and J usage is TRBJ2-3, with D possibly matching TRBD2 (7 bases). V was trimmed by 1 base and J by 0 bases, leaving 11 bases between them. The germline gives CDR1 SGHNT, CDR2 YENEEA. This CDR3 has 16 amino acids. DNA for the CDR3: TGTGCCAGCAGCTTAGCGGGGGGCCTAAGCACAGATACGCAGTATTTT. Translation: CASSLAGGLSTDTQYF.

V is TRBV7-2 and J is TRBJ1-5; 7 nucleotides align to TRBD1. J gave up 7 bases and V 4 bases, and 10 bases lay outside the gene matches. The length of the CDR3 is 15 residues. Germline CDR1 SGHTA, CDR2 FQGNSA. CDR3 DNA: TGTGCCAGCAGCTCTCGACAGGGAGTCACCCAGCCCCAGCATTTT. Residues: CASSSRQGVTQPQHF. Based on the CDR3 plus reference TRBV7-2 and TRBJ1-5, the full variable domain is GAGVSQSPSNKVTEKGKDVELRCDPISGHTALYWYRQSLGQGLEFLIYFQGNSAPDKSGLPSDRFSAERTGGSVSTLTIQRTQQEDSAVYLCASSSRQGVTQPQHFGDGTRLSIL.

V usage is TRBV11-2 and J usage is TRBJ2-5; no reliable D call. Germline V CDR1 and CDR2: SGHAT, FQNNGV. This CDR3 region has 15 residues. V dropped 3 bases and J dropped 1 base, with 12 bases sitting between them. The DNA for the CDR3 is TGTGCCAGCAGCTTTTGGGCCAATATCCAAGAGACCCAGTACTTC. Translating it yields CASSFWANIQETQYF.

This chain uses TRBV30 with TRBJ2-5; 14 bases agree with TRBD2. After removal of 3 bases from V and 5 bases from J, the junction contained 8 bases not matched to a gene. Germline lookup yields CDR1 GTSNPN and CDR2 SVGIG (reference sequence). There are 16 residues in the CDR3. CDR3 amino acids: CAWSPTRTSGGETQYF. The CDR3 DNA reads as TGTGCCTGGAGCCCTACTCGGACTAGCGGGGGGGAGACCCAGTACTTC. Using reference TRBV30 and TRBJ2-5 for the parts outside the CDR3, the full variable domain is SQTIHQWPATLVQPVGSPLSLECTVEGTSNPNLYWYRQAAGRGLQLLFYSVGIGQISSEVPQNLSASRPQDRQFILSSKKLLLSDSGFYLCAWSPTRTSGGETQYFGPGTRLLVL.

This clone was detected only once. This sample includes further DNA sequences coding for the same CDR3. This chain links TRBV11-2 with TRBJ2-3, with 10 bases fitting TRBD1. Germline V gene lookup returns CDR1 SGHAT and CDR2 FQNNGV. Germline trimming cut 5 bases from V and 1 base from J; bases unmatched to any gene: 3. The CDR3 contains 15 residues. The CDR3 is CASSPGQGGTDTQYF. Written as DNA, the CDR3 is TGTGCCAGCAGCCCCGGACAGGGGGGCACAGATACGCAGTATTTT.

V usage is TRBV28 and J usage is TRBJ2-5, with 10 bases lining up with TRBD2. Germline CDR1 reads MDHEN; CDR2 reads SYDVKM. The V segment lost 3 bases and the J segment 5 bases; nucleotides outside the gene matches: 6. The CDR3 is 15 amino acids. CDR3 sequence: CASSFSGRTGETQYF. The CDR3 region has the DNA TGTGCCAGCAGTTTTAGCGGGAGGACGGGGGAGACCCAGTACTTC. The whole variable domain, remainder taken from reference TRBV28 and TRBJ2-5, is DVKVTQSSRYLVKRTGEKVFLECVQDMDHENMFWYRQDPGLGLRLIYFSYDVKMKEKGDIPEGYSVSREKKERFSLILESASTNQTSMYLCASSFSGRTGETQYFGPGTRLLVL.

The chain links TRBV5-5 to TRBJ1-5, with D perhaps matching TRBD1 (5 bases). The CDR3 loop spans 15 amino acids. Looked up from germline, CDR1 is SGHKS and CDR2 is YYEKEE (reference sequence). V lost 4 bases to trimming and J lost 2 bases, with 13 bases between them. The CDR3 loop is CASSLGDGRNQPQHF. DNA of the CDR3: TGTGCCAGCAGCCTCGGGGACGGACGCAATCAGCCCCAGCATTTT.

This chain uses TRBV27 with TRBJ2-3; the match to TRBD2 covers 9 bases. Germline V gene lookup returns CDR1 MNHEY and CDR2 SMNVEV (reference sequence). The V gene end was trimmed by 4 bases and the J gene end by 0 bases; junction bases not matched to a gene: 5. This CDR3 comprises 16 residues. DNA of the CDR3: TGTGCCAGCAGTTATAGACTAGCGGCCAGCACAGATACGCAGTATTTT. Amino acid sequence: CASSYRLAASTDTQYF.

The chain links TRBV6-5 to TRBJ2-1; D uncertain. The germline CDR1 and CDR2 sequences are MNHEY and SVGAGI. The CDR3 totals 16 residues. The V end was cut by 1 base, the J end by 2 bases, with 12 bases between. CDR3 amino acids: CASSYLGTYTYNEQFF. The CDR3, as DNA: TGTGCCAGCAGTTACTTGGGTACATACACCTACAATGAGCAGTTCTTC.

The chain combines TRBV9 with TRBJ2-7, with D unclear. The length of the CDR3 is 15 residues. CDR1 and CDR2 (germline): SGDLS, YYNGEE. V was cut by 0 bases and J by 4 bases, with 14 bases left in between. CDR3: CASSVGTDLPYEQYF. The CDR3 DNA reads as TGTGCCAGCAGCGTAGGTACCGACCTCCCTTACGAGCAGTACTTC.

The chain joins TRBV5-1 to TRBJ1-5; D is possibly TRBD1 (6 bases). Germline V gene data show CDR1 as SGHRS and CDR2 as YFSETQ. This CDR3 has 14 residues. V gave up 4 bases and J gave up 3 bases, with 11 bases separating them. The CDR3 sequence: CASSQTGLNQPQHF. DNA for the CDR3: TGCGCCAGCAGCCAAACAGGGCTCAATCAGCCCCAGCATTTT. The full variable domain, with the rest looked up from reference TRBV5-1 and TRBJ1-5, is KAGVTQTPRYLIKTRGQQVTLSCSPISGHRSVSWYQQTPGQGLQFLFEYFSETQRNKGNFPGRFSGRQFSNSRSEMNVSTLELGDSALYLCASSQTGLNQPQHFGDGTRLSIL.

The chain carries TRBV18 and TRBJ2-7, with D perhaps being TRBD1 or TRBD2 (6 bases each). CDR1 is KGHSH and CDR2 is LQKENI in the germline V gene. The CDR3 loop spans 15 amino acids. V lost 4 bases, J lost 0 bases, and 13 bases lay in between. DNA of the CDR3: TGTGCCAGCTCACGGAAGGGGGGCGGCTCCTACGAGCAGTACTTC. It is translated as CASSRKGGGSYEQYF. The full variable domain, in which reference TRBV18 and TRBJ2-7 provide the parts outside the CDR3, is NAGVMQNPRHLVRRRGQEARLRCSPMKGHSHVYWYRQLPEEGLKFMVYLQKENIIDESGMPKERFSAEFPKEGPSILRIQQVVRGDSAAYFCASSRKGGGSYEQYFGPGTRLTVT.

The J gene is TRBJ1-2, the V gene TRBV28; 7 bases line up with TRBD1. The V and J ends lost 2 bases and 7 bases, in that order; junction bases with no gene match: 4. The CDR3 length is 13 residues. Germline V gives CDR1 MDHEN, CDR2 SYDVKM. The CDR3 DNA sequence: TGTGCCAGCAGTTTAGGACAGGCTGTTGGCTACACCTTC. This codes for CASSLGQAVGYTF.

This rearrangement joins TRBV7-8 to TRBJ2-7; 7 nucleotides agree with TRBD1. The CDR3 length is 15 residues. Germline loops: CDR1 SGHVS, CDR2 FQNEAQ. After removal of 5 bases from V and 4 bases from J, the junction contained 11 bases not matched to a gene. The CDR3 spells CASSHPGDREYEQYF. The CDR3 bases are TGTGCCAGCAGCCATCCCGGAGACAGGGAGTACGAGCAGTACTTC.

The chain employs TRBV4-3 and TRBJ2-7, with 10 bases that match TRBD2. Germline trimming cut 4 bases from V and 3 bases from J; bases unmatched to any gene: 6. Germline CDR1 LGHNA, CDR2 YSLEER. The length of the CDR3 is 15 residues. CDR3 sequence: CASSPAAGGIYEQYF. The CDR3 nucleotides read TGCGCCAGCAGCCCAGCAGCGGGAGGGATCTACGAGCAGTACTTC.

This clone appeared once. V and J are TRBV6-5 and TRBJ2-1, with TRBD1 matching 8 bases. This CDR3 region has 13 residues. The V gene's germline CDR1 is MNHEY and CDR2 SVGAGI. After removal of 4 bases from V and 11 bases from J, the junction contained 7 bases not matched to a gene. This CDR3 reads CASSLTGEVQQFF. For the CDR3, the DNA is TGTGCCAGCAGTTTGACAGGGGAGGTCCAGCAGTTCTTC.

The V gene is TRBV11-2, the J gene TRBJ2-7; 8 bases line up with TRBD1. J was trimmed by 2 bases and V by 5 bases; bases with no gene match: 5. The CDR3 is 14 amino acids. Germline CDR1 and CDR2: SGHAT and FQNNGV. The CDR3 region is CASSQETGAYEQYF. The DNA for the CDR3 is TGTGCCAGCAGCCAAGAGACAGGGGCCTACGAGCAGTACTTC.